This is a list of T cell receptor beta chains from one sample in a study of control samples from healthy donors and cancer patients. Clones were sequenced by immunoSEQ multiplex PCR, and TCRdb holds only the in-frame ones, with some missing. The table shows under 150,000 clones, with approximately 91% occurring only once. Sequencing was done on a sample of blood. The receptors originated from a man aged 25 to 40 in good health. Both conserved end residues are part of each CDR3. The order of the fields is clone size, D gene, J gene, CDR3 length, V gene, CDR3 DNA, CDR3 protein. The D gene is left open where the match is weak. Not every row has a clone size; where given, it reads once, few, many or a size class.

>-|-|TRBJ2-7|16|TRBV7-3
TGTGCCAGCAGCTCTGTGTGGGGCGTACCATCCTACGAGCAGTACTTC
CASSSVWGVPSYEQYF
>-|-|TRBJ1-4|14|TRBV7-2
TGTGCCAGCACCCCTAGCGCAGGGAACGAAAAACTGTTTTTT
CASTPSAGNEKLFF
>-|-|TRBJ2-1|14|TRBV7-3
TGTGCCAGCAGCCCTACCCCGGGACTCCCTGAGCAGTTCTTC
CASSPTPGLPEQFF
>-|-|TRBJ2-3|12|TRBV7-9
TGTGCCAGCAGTCGGACCCGTGACACGCAGTATTTT
CASSRTRDTQYF
>-|-|TRBJ2-5|16|TRBV19
TGTGCCAGTAGTAGCCCCTCACAGGGAGGGCAAGAGACCCAGTACTTC
CASSSPSQGGQETQYF
>-|-|TRBJ2-7|12|TRBV6-5
TGTGCCAGCAGCCCCGAGAGATACGAGCAGTACTTC
CASSPERYEQYF
>once|TRBD1|TRBJ2-7|15|TRBV13
TGTGCCAGCAGCTCCACCGGACAGGGGTGGTACGAGCAGTACTTC
CASSSTGQGWYEQYF
>-|-|TRBJ2-2|16|TRBV18
TGTGCCAGCTCACCACCGATCGGGTCGAACACCGGGGAGCTGTTTTTT
CASSPPIGSNTGELFF
>-|TRBD1|TRBJ2-7|17|TRBV15
TGTGCCACCAGTGACCCGGGACAGCCCCGGGTTCCCTACGAGCAGTACTTC
CATSDPGQPRVPYEQYF
>-|-|TRBJ1-2|13|TRBV12-3/TRBV12-4
TGTGCCAGCAGTCTCGGGGGGTTGAGTGGCTACACCTTC
CASSLGGLSGYTF
>-|TRBD2|TRBJ2-3|17|TRBV4-3
TGCGCCAGCAGCCAAGATACGGCTAGCGGAAGCACAGATACGCAGTATTTT
CASSQDTASGSTDTQYF
>-|-|TRBJ2-7|12|TRBV6-2/TRBV6-3
TGTGCCAGCAGTTACTCGATCCACGAGCAGTACTTC
CASSYSIHEQYF
>-|TRBD1|TRBJ1-4|17|TRBV9
TGTGCCAGCAGCGGGCGGGACAGGGACGCCAGAGGTGAAAAACTGTTTTTT
CASSGRDRDARGEKLFF
>-|TRBD1|TRBJ2-4|15|TRBV4-3
TGCGCCAGCAGCCAACCGGGACAGGGAGGGGACATTCAGTACTTC
CASSQPGQGGDIQYF
>once|-|TRBJ2-1|18|TRBV9
TGTGCCAGCAGCGAGCCACTCTCCGGGGGTGTGACGTACAATAAGCAGTTCTTC
CASSEPLSGGVTYNKQFF
>-|-|TRBJ2-7|13|TRBV4-2
TGTGCCAGCAGCCAGTCTTATAGGGACGAGCAGTACTTC
CASSQSYRDEQYF
>-|-|TRBJ1-6|16|TRBV9
TGTGCCAGCAGCGCCGTAGGACGGGACTATAATTCACCCCTCCACTTT
CASSAVGRDYNSPLHF
>-|-|TRBJ2-7|17|TRBV4-1
TGCGCCAGCAGCCCGCAAGACGTGGGACTGATAGCCTACGAGCAGTACTTC
CASSPQDVGLIAYEQYF
>once|TRBD1|TRBJ2-2|16|TRBV7-9
TGTGCCAGCAGCTCACGTACAGGGGGGAAGACCGGGGAGCTGTTTTTT
CASSSRTGGKTGELFF
>-|TRBD1|TRBJ1-4|15|TRBV5-1
TGCGCCAGCAGGACCCAGACAGGGGTAAATGAAAAACTGTTTTTT
CASRTQTGVNEKLFF
>-|-|TRBJ1-6|17|TRBV4-1
TGCGCCAGCAGCCAGACCGGAAAGAGCTCCTATAATTCACCCCTCCACTTT
CASSQTGKSSYNSPLHF
>-|-|TRBJ2-7|12|TRBV5-6
TGTGCCACAAACAGGGCCAATTACGAGCAGTACTTC
CATNRANYEQYF
>-|-|TRBJ1-2|13|TRBV19
TGTGCCAGTAGTATATTACGGAACTATGGCTACACCTTC
CASSILRNYGYTF
>-|TRBD1|TRBJ1-1|14|TRBV6-5
TGTGCCAGCAGTTGGGGACAGGGAACAACTGAAGCTTTCTTT
CASSWGQGTTEAFF
>-|-|TRBJ2-3|15|TRBV7-3
TGTGCCAGCAGCTCCATCCCGACTAGCACAGATACGCAGTATTTT
CASSSIPTSTDTQYF
>-|-|TRBJ1-2|14|TRBV29-1
TGCAGCGTTGGTACCACGAGGGGGGTGACCGGCTACACCTTC
CSVGTTRGVTGYTF
>-|-|TRBJ1-4|14|TRBV6-5
TGTGCCAGCATGTCAAGTGCTTGGAATGAAAAACTGTTTTTT
CASMSSAWNEKLFF
>-|-|TRBJ2-1|13|TRBV4-1
TGCGCCAGCAGCTTTGCAGAGTACAATGAGCAGTTCTTC
CASSFAEYNEQFF
>once|-|TRBJ2-5|13|TRBV2
TGTGCCAGCAGTGTTTACAGAGAAGAGACCCAGTACTTC
CASSVYREETQYF
>-|-|TRBJ2-2|14|TRBV6-5
TGTGCCAGCCTGCCGTCTGTGGGCACCGGGGAGCTGTTTTTT
CASLPSVGTGELFF
>once|TRBD2|TRBJ2-1|14|TRBV11-3
TGTGCCAGCAGCTCCGGGACTAGCGCCAGCGAGCAGTTCTTC
CASSSGTSASEQFF
>-|TRBD2|TRBJ2-3|15|TRBV19
TGTGCCAGTACCACAGCGGGACTCCCGACAGATACGCAGTATTTT
CASTTAGLPTDTQYF
>-|-|TRBJ2-1|14|TRBV6-2/TRBV6-3
TGTGCCAGCAGTTACGCAGGACTGTACAATGAGCAGTTCTTC
CASSYAGLYNEQFF
>-|-|TRBJ2-6|16|TRBV27
TGTGCCAGCAGTTGGGTGGGGGGCTTTGGGGCCAACGTCCTGACTTTC
CASSWVGGFGANVLTF
>few|-|TRBJ1-1|11|TRBV2
TGTGCCACCCTTCTGGACGCTGAAGCTTTCTTT
CATLLDAEAFF
>-|TRBD2|TRBJ2-7|14|TRBV5-4
TGTGCCAGCAGCCCCTCTGGCGGGAGTTACGAGCAGTACTTC
CASSPSGGSYEQYF
>-|TRBD1|TRBJ1-1|14|TRBV19
TGTGCCAGTAGTATAAATGCAGGGGGCACTGAAGCTTTCTTT
CASSINAGGTEAFF
>-|TRBD2|TRBJ2-3|15|TRBV7-3
TGTGCCAGCAGCCTAGCGGGAGCTGGGACAGATACGCAGTATTTT
CASSLAGAGTDTQYF
>-|-|TRBJ1-4|16|TRBV6-1
TGTGCCAGCAGTGAATTGGACCAATGGGTAGAAGAAAAACTGTTTTTT
CASSELDQWVEEKLFF
>-|-|TRBJ1-3|15|TRBV6-5
TGTGCCAGCAGTTTGGCAGGGGATTATGGAAACACCATATATTTT
CASSLAGDYGNTIYF
>-|-|TRBJ2-1|15|TRBV14
TGTGCCACCTCGCGAATAGGGAACCTCCTAAGTGAGCAGTTCTTC
CATSRIGNLLSEQFF